This T cell receptor beta chain was recovered during a study of beta chain features in type 1 diabetes. Study overall: Healthy donors resembled patients in age, gender and cell yields.

Points on this clone: Its antigen is not known.

The study reverse transcribed the entire isolated RNA, so it sequenced expressed TCRB transcripts. The average read count of naive, central memory and regulatory T cell samples was some 3.8 million. Libraries were prepared by immunoSEQ multiplex PCR; TCRdb keeps only in-frame clonotypes and omits some of them. The top ten clones hold 0.6% to 0.85% of a sample with 150,000 or so clones, about 9.2% of them seen once. Study results and caveats: Sequencing used cDNA, and cells with high TCR expression could therefore be over-represented. There were fewer insertions and more deletions at the VDJ junctions of type 1 diabetes patients.

The germline V gene has CDR1 LGHNA and CDR2 YNFKEQ. Unmatched junction bases numbered 6, after V lost 2 bases and J lost 10 bases. This CDR3 is 16 amino acids long. The chain is built from TRBV4-2 and TRBJ2-1, with 15 nucleotides matching TRBD2. The sequence came from a man younger than 30 in good health. The sample was central memory CD4+ T cells from blood. This CDR3 reads CASSQRVGLAGGEQFF. In DNA form, the CDR3 reads TGTGCCAGCAGCCAACGGGTAGGACTAGCGGGGGGGGAGCAGTTCTTC.